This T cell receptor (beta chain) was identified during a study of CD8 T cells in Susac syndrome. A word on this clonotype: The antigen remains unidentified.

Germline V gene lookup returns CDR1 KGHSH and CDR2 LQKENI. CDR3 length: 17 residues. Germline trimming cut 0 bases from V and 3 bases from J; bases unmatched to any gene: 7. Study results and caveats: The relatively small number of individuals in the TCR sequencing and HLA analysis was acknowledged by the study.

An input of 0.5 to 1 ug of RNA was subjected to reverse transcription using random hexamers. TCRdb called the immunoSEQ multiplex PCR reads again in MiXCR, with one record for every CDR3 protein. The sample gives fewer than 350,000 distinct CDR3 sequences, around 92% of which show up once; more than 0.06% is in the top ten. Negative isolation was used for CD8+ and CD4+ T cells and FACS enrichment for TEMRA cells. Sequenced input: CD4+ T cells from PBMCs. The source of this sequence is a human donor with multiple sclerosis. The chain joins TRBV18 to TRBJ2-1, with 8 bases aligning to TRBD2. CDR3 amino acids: CASSPPLSGSHYNEQFF. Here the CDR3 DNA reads TGTGCCAGCTCACCACCGCTGAGCGGGAGTCACTACAATGAGCAGTTCTTC.